The rows below give T cell receptor beta chains drawn from one sample of a study of CD4+ T cells in melanoma. Repertoires were generated with immunoSEQ multiplex PCR, while TCRdb's copy carries only in-frame clones and drops some. Of fewer than 150,000 clones in the sample, about nine tenths were seen once. These receptors came from a human donor with melanoma. The CDR3 runs from the conserved cysteine through the conserved F or W. Each record gives: D gene, clone size, J gene, V gene, CDR3 DNA, CDR3 protein. The D gene is left open where the match is weak. Expanded clones are given a class, and other clones once, few, many or no size at all.

NA	once	TRBJ2-3	TRBV18	TGTGCCAGCTCACCACGGGACAGCACAGATACGCAGTATTTT	CASSPRDSTDTQYF
NA	NA	TRBJ1-1	TRBV5-1	TGCGCCAGCAGCTCCCTAGGAGTTAGGAACACTGAAGCTTTCTTT	CASSSLGVRNTEAFF
NA	NA	TRBJ2-1	TRBV2	TGTGCCTCCCAACAGGGGGGAGCGGGAGAGCAGTTCTTC	CASQQGGAGEQFF
NA	NA	TRBJ1-6	TRBV2	TGTGCCAGCATAGGCAGCTCCTATAATTCACCCCTCCACTTT	CASIGSSYNSPLHF
NA	NA	TRBJ1-3	TRBV9	TGTGCCAGCAGGGACAGCTCTGGAAACACCATATATTTT	CASRDSSGNTIYF
NA	NA	TRBJ1-5	TRBV2	TGTGCCAGCAGTGGTGAGGGAAGTCAGCCCCAGCATTTT	CASSGEGSQPQHF
NA	few	TRBJ2-7	TRBV29-1	TGCAGCGTTGAGGCAGGCTCACTCGGGGAGCAGTACTTC	CSVEAGSLGEQYF
TRBD2	NA	TRBJ2-1	TRBV7-6	TGTGCCAGCACCCCGGGACTAGCGGGGAATGAGCAGTTCTTC	CASTPGLAGNEQFF
NA	once	TRBJ1-1	TRBV6-1	TGTGCCAGCAGGGAAGACAGACCGAACACTGAAGCTTTCTTT	CASREDRPNTEAFF
NA	NA	TRBJ2-7	TRBV7-2	TGTGCCAGCAGCCCCTCCGTTGGCTCGCCCTACGAGCAGTACTTC	CASSPSVGSPYEQYF
NA	NA	TRBJ1-5	TRBV12-5	TGTGCTAGTGGAGCCGGGAATCAGCCCCAGCATTTT	CASGAGNQPQHF
NA	NA	TRBJ1-4	TRBV5-1	TGCGCCAGCAGCGCGGACGGTGGAACTAATGAAAAACTGTTTTTT	CASSADGGTNEKLFF
TRBD1	NA	TRBJ1-1	TRBV9	TGTGCCAGCAGCCTCCGCGCCACAGGGGGCACTGAAGCTTTCTTT	CASSLRATGGTEAFF
NA	NA	TRBJ1-5	TRBV19	TGTGCCAGTAGCGAAGGAAATCAGCCCCAGCATTTT	CASSEGNQPQHF
TRBD2	NA	TRBJ2-3	TRBV5-1	TGCGCCAGCAGCACTCGACTAGCGGGGGGGTCAGATACGCAGTATTTT	CASSTRLAGGSDTQYF
NA	NA	TRBJ2-7	TRBV4-2	TGTGCCAGCAGCCAAGGCAGAACACTTTTCTACGAGCAGTACTTC	CASSQGRTLFYEQYF
TRBD1	NA	TRBJ2-5	TRBV5-3	TGTGCCAGAAGCCCACAGGGGGCTATTGGGACCCAGTACTTC	CARSPQGAIGTQYF
NA	NA	TRBJ2-1	TRBV2	TGTGCCAGCAGTCGGGACTCCGGGCGGGATGAGCAGTTCTTC	CASSRDSGRDEQFF
NA	NA	TRBJ1-4	TRBV7-2	TGTGCCAGCAGCTTACGGAGAACTAGGAATGAAAAACTGTTTTTT	CASSLRRTRNEKLFF
NA	NA	TRBJ2-1	TRBV7-9	TGTGCCAGCAGCTTAGAATTTAGGTCCTACAATGAGCAGTTCTTC	CASSLEFRSYNEQFF
NA	NA	TRBJ1-3	TRBV19	TGTGCCAGTAGTATCCTAGGGGGAACTGGAAACACCATATATTTT	CASSILGGTGNTIYF
NA	NA	TRBJ1-1	TRBV19	TGTGCCAGTAGTATGTGGGGAGAAAACACTGAAGCTTTCTTT	CASSMWGENTEAFF
NA	NA	TRBJ2-5	TRBV2	TGTGCCAGCAATGACAGGATCGGCGCAGAGACCCAGTACTTC	CASNDRIGAETQYF
TRBD1	NA	TRBJ1-6	TRBV7-8	TGTGCCAGCAGCCTCAGGGACAGGGCCTATAATTCACCCCTCCACTTT	CASSLRDRAYNSPLHF
NA	NA	TRBJ1-1	TRBV7-3	TGTGCCAGCCGATACGACGAGAACACTGAAGCTTTCTTT	CASRYDENTEAFF
NA	NA	TRBJ1-5	TRBV4-1	TGCGCCAGCAGCGCATACACAGGGAGCAATCAGCCCCAGCATTTT	CASSAYTGSNQPQHF
NA	NA	TRBJ1-4	TRBV7-8	TGTGCCAGCAGTCGGGGGATTGACGAAAAACTGTTTTTT	CASSRGIDEKLFF
TRBD1	NA	TRBJ2-7	TRBV7-9	TGTGCCAGCAGCTTAGTCGCCGGGGACAGGGCCCCCTACGAGCAGTACTTC	CASSLVAGDRAPYEQYF
NA	NA	TRBJ2-3	TRBV9	TGTGCCAGCAGCGTAGGGCGAGGACCCCCACACGATACGCAGTATTTT	CASSVGRGPPHDTQYF
TRBD2	NA	TRBJ2-3	TRBV15	TGTGCCACCAGCGAGAATAGCGGGAGAAGCACAGATACGCAGTATTTT	CATSENSGRSTDTQYF
TRBD1	NA	TRBJ1-6	TRBV19	TGTGCCAGTGGAGGCCGGGACAGGGCGTCGGGCTATAATTCACCCCTCCACTTT	CASGGRDRASGYNSPLHF
NA	once	TRBJ2-2	TRBV6-6	TGTGCCAGCAGTCCGCAGACAGCCAGCACCGGGGAGCTGTTTTTT	CASSPQTASTGELFF
TRBD2	NA	TRBJ2-7	TRBV30	TGTGCCTGGAATGGGGGGGGAGAGCAGTACTTC	CAWNGGGEQYF